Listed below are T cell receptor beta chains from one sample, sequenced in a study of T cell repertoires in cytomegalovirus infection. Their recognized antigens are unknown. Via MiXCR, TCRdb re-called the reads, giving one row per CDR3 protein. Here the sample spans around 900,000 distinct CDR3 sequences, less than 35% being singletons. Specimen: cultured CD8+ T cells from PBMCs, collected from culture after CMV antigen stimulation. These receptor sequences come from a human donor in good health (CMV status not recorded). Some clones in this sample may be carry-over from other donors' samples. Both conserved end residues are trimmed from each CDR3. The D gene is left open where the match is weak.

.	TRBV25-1	ASSAGRLLGYT
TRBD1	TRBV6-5	ASSYSGGTGSYNEQF
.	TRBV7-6	ASSLPGNTIY
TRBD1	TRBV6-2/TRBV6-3	ASSYSSIGQVNNEQF
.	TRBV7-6	ASSVEGVKETQY
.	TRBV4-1	ASSQVPALPRGETQY
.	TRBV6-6	ASSYYQETQY
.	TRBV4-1	ASSQGRENQPQH
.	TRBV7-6	ASSPVPTDTQY
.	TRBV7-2	ASSDSGPTYNEQF
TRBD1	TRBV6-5	ASSTQGGTEAF
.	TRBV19	ASSTGATTEAF
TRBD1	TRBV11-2	ASSFWTGPNTIY
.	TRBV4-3	ASSQDLGPGGEAF
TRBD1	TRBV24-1	ATSDPGQGADTQY
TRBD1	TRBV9	ASSPRGTVEANTGELF
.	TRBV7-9	ASSQQGGELF
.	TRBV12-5	ASGFTHSRENEQF
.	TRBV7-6	ASSLSGRSYNSPLH
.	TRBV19	ASIGRGTDTQY
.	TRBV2	AKDSVNTGELF
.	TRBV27	ASSLFFGEDTGELF
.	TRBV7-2	ASSLGSMGNTIY
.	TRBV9	TSSVEGGYSSYNEQF
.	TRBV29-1	SATPFTKKLNTEAF
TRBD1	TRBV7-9	ASSDHSGGANYGYT
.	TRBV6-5	ASSYEDSSTDTQY
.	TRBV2	ASRLVGTYNEQF
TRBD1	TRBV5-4	ASSLYGTGGDEQY
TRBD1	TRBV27	ASSYAHFGTGFLTEAF